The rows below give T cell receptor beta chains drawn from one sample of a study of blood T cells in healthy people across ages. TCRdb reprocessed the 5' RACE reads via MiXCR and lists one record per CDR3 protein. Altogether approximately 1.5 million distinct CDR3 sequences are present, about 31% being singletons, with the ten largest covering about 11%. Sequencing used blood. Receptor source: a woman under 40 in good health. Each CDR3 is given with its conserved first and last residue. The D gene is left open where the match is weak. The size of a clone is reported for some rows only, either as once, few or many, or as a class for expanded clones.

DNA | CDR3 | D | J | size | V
TGCAGTGCCAGGGGTTACGCGGGGTACGAGCAGTACTTC | CSARGYAGYEQYF | . | TRBJ2-7 | . | TRBV20-1
TGTGCCAGCAGCCCATCGACAGGGAGGAGACAGCCCCAGCATTTT | CASSPSTGRRQPQHF | TRBD1 | TRBJ1-5 | . | TRBV3-1
TGCAGTGCTAGAGATGCCCCCCTGGGGGGGGTCTCCTACAATGAGCAGTTCTTC | CSARDAPLGGVSYNEQFF | TRBD2 | TRBJ2-1 | . | TRBV20-1
TGCGCCAGCAGCTTGGCCGGGTCCAAAGAGACCCAGTACTTC | CASSLAGSKETQYF | . | TRBJ2-5 | . | TRBV5-1
TGCGCCAGCAGCTTGGCAGAGACGAACTATGGCTACACCTTC | CASSLAETNYGYTF | . | TRBJ1-2 | many | TRBV5-1
TGTGCCAGCAGCCTGCACCGGGACAGGGCTGGCTACACCTTC | CASSLHRDRAGYTF | TRBD1 | TRBJ1-2 | . | TRBV28
TGCGCCAGCAGCCCTGCTAGCTTAGGCTCCTACAATGAGCAGTTCTTC | CASSPASLGSYNEQFF | . | TRBJ2-1 | . | TRBV5-1
TGTGCCAGCAGCTTAGGTCCGGGAGGATCGGATACGCAGTATTTT | CASSLGPGGSDTQYF | TRBD2 | TRBJ2-3 | few | TRBV7-6
TGCGCCAGCAGCCAAGAAGGGTGGGAGGGACTAGCGGGAGAAGACGAGCAGTACTTC | CASSQEGWEGLAGEDEQYF | TRBD2 | TRBJ2-7 | . | TRBV4-1
TGTGCCAGCAGCCAAGAAGCAGGGCAGGGTTATCAGCCCCAGCATTTT | CASSQEAGQGYQPQHF | . | TRBJ1-5 | few | TRBV4-2
TGTGCCAGCAGCCCCCACGGACTACTATACGAGCAGTACTTC | CASSPHGLLYEQYF | . | TRBJ2-7 | . | TRBV7-3
TGCGCCAGCAGCTTCGGCAGCCCGAACACCGGGGAGCTGTTTTTT | CASSFGSPNTGELFF | . | TRBJ2-2 | few | TRBV5-1
TGCAGCGTTGAAAACGCTTGGGGGCCAGAAGATACGCAGTATTTT | CSVENAWGPEDTQYF | . | TRBJ2-3 | . | TRBV29-1
TGTGCCAGCAGTTACGGGGACAGCCCTGAAGCTTTCTTT | CASSYGDSPEAFF | TRBD1 | TRBJ1-1 | many | TRBV6-6
TGTGCCAGCAGCTTAACTAGCGGGAGACCCTACAATGAGCAGTTCTTC | CASSLTSGRPYNEQFF | TRBD2 | TRBJ2-1 | few | TRBV7-2
TGCAGTGCTAGGGAGGGACTAGCGGGAGATACGCAGTATTTT | CSAREGLAGDTQYF | TRBD2 | TRBJ2-3 | many | TRBV20-1
TGTGCCATCAAACTTGCAGAAAAAAATTCACCCCTCCACTTT | CAIKLAEKNSPLHF | . | TRBJ1-6 | . | TRBV10-3
TGCGCCAGCAGACCTGGGGCGGGAGCGAACACCGGGGAGCTGTTTTTT | CASRPGAGANTGELFF | TRBD2 | TRBJ2-2 | . | TRBV5-1
TGTGCCAGCAGCCACGGACTACCCCTCACAGATACGCAGTATTTT | CASSHGLPLTDTQYF | . | TRBJ2-3 | few | TRBV3-1
TGTGCCAGCAGAACTAGCGGGAGTAGCCCCTACGAGCAGTACTTC | CASRTSGSSPYEQYF | TRBD2 | TRBJ2-7 | . | TRBV2
TGTGCCAGCAGCTTGTCACAGAGCAGAACACAAGAGACCCAGTACTTC | CASSLSQSRTQETQYF | . | TRBJ2-5 | . | TRBV5-4
TGCAGTGCTAGTCGTGGGACAGGGGGTCAAGAGGCCCAGTACTTC | CSASRGTGGQEAQYF | TRBD1 | TRBJ2-7 | . | TRBV20-1
TGTGCCAGCAGCGTAGGGTTGGGGGTCCAAGAGACCCAGTACTTC | CASSVGLGVQETQYF | . | TRBJ2-5 | . | TRBV9
TGTGCCAGCAGTTACTTGAAGGGGCGGATTGAGGCCCCTGAAGCTTTCTTT | CASSYLKGRIEAPEAFF | . | TRBJ1-1 | . | TRBV6-5
TGTGCCTGGAGCCCTTACGTTAGCGGGGGGCAGTTCTTC | CAWSPYVSGGQFF | TRBD2 | TRBJ2-1 | few | TRBV30
TGCGCCAGCAGCCAAGTCGGAGTCTACGAGCAGTACTTC | CASSQVGVYEQYF | . | TRBJ2-7 | many | TRBV4-1
TGTGCCAGCAGTTATAATCCTTATTCACCCCTCCACTTT | CASSYNPYSPLHF | . | TRBJ1-6 | few | TRBV6-6
TGTGCCAGCAGCGGACTAGTGGGTCTTGAGCAGTTCTTC | CASSGLVGLEQFF | . | TRBJ2-1 | few | TRBV9
TGTGCCAGTGCAAGAGGGCCTAATACCAACGTCCTGACTTTC | CASARGPNTNVLTF | . | TRBJ2-6 | . | TRBV6-5
TGTGCCACCAGTGATCCCTCGGACAGGGGGGGTCACGAGCAGTACTTC | CATSDPSDRGGHEQYF | TRBD1 | TRBJ2-7 | few | TRBV24-1
TGTGCCAGCAGTAAGATAACAACAGGGATAACTTACACTGAAGCTTTCTTT | CASSKITTGITYTEAFF | . | TRBJ1-1 | . | TRBV2
TGTGCCAGCAGGCGGGGGGACAACTATGGCTACACCTTC | CASRRGDNYGYTF | . | TRBJ1-2 | few | TRBV10-3
TGTGCCAGCAGTTATCTCAGGGGTAACTATGGCTACACCTTC | CASSYLRGNYGYTF | . | TRBJ1-2 | . | TRBV6-2/TRBV6-3
TGTGCCAGCAGCCGATCGGAGGAGAGAGAAAAACTGTTTTTT | CASSRSEEREKLFF | . | TRBJ1-4 | few | TRBV12-3/TRBV12-4